This is a list of T cell receptor beta chains from one sample in a study of cytomegalovirus exposure and HLA in healthy donors. Measured with immunoSEQ multiplex PCR; TCRdb has only the in-frame clones, and not every one. The repertoire includes some 150,000 clones, approximately 80% of them detected once, and roughly 1.3% sits in the top ten. The sequenced sample consisted of PBMCs. Receptor source: a woman in her forties or fifties in good health and CMV-seronegative. Each CDR3 is given with its conserved first and last residue. A D gene is named only where the DNA matches it firmly. Size is stated for part of the rows, as once, few or many counts, or as a class when the clone is expanded.

d_gene	v_gene	j_gene	abundance	CDR3aa	CDR3nt
-	TRBV7-8	TRBJ1-1	-	CASSLATGSNTEAFF	TGTGCCAGCAGCTTAGCAACAGGGTCGAACACTGAAGCTTTCTTT
-	TRBV5-1	TRBJ2-3	-	CASSPKTGQSTDTQYF	TGCGCCAGCAGCCCCAAGACGGGACAAAGCACAGATACGCAGTATTTT
TRBD1	TRBV27	TRBJ2-5	-	CASSLSRQGQETQYF	TGTGCCAGCAGTTTATCTCGACAGGGGCAAGAGACCCAGTACTTC
-	TRBV7-9	TRBJ2-5	-	CASSLPSWGGGEETQYF	TGTGCCAGCAGCTTACCATCGTGGGGGGGCGGGGAAGAGACCCAGTACTTC
-	TRBV5-1	TRBJ2-7	-	CASSPPGLERNSYEQYF	TGCGCCAGCAGCCCCCCGGGACTCGAGCGGAACTCCTACGAGCAGTACTTC
-	TRBV30	TRBJ1-3	few	CAWRDFSGNTIYF	TGTGCCTGGAGGGACTTCTCTGGAAACACCATATATTTT
TRBD1	TRBV7-9	TRBJ1-1	few	CASSPTGGRTEAFF	TGTGCCAGCAGCCCGACAGGGGGAAGGACTGAAGCTTTCTTT
TRBD1	TRBV5-1	TRBJ2-2	few	CASSTGTDTGELFF	TGCGCCAGTTCCACCGGGACAGACACCGGGGAGCTGTTTTTT
TRBD1	TRBV27	TRBJ2-1	-	CASTRTGERPSYNEQFF	TGTGCCAGCACACGGACAGGGGAACGTCCGTCCTACAATGAGCAGTTCTTC
-	TRBV27	TRBJ2-7	-	CASSLLVASSYEQYF	TGTGCCAGCAGTTTATTAGTGGCTAGCTCCTACGAGCAGTACTTC
TRBD1	TRBV7-2	TRBJ1-6	-	CASSRRDRDYNSPLHF	TGTGCCAGCAGCCGACGGGACAGGGACTATAATTCACCCCTCCACTTT
TRBD2	TRBV5-4	TRBJ2-1	-	CASSLGTSGRVTYNEQFF	TGTGCCAGCAGCTTAGGGACTAGCGGGAGGGTCACCTACAATGAGCAGTTCTTC
TRBD2	TRBV19	TRBJ2-7	-	CASRRGGSPYEQYF	TGTGCCTCCCGGCGGGGCGGGAGCCCCTACGAGCAGTACTTC
TRBD1	TRBV28	TRBJ1-4	-	CASSGTGHVEKLFF	TGTGCCAGCAGTGGGACAGGGCATGTTGAAAAACTGTTTTTT
-	TRBV28	TRBJ2-7	-	CASSFGPTRPYEQYF	TGTGCCAGCAGCTTCGGGCCAACTAGACCATACGAGCAGTACTTC